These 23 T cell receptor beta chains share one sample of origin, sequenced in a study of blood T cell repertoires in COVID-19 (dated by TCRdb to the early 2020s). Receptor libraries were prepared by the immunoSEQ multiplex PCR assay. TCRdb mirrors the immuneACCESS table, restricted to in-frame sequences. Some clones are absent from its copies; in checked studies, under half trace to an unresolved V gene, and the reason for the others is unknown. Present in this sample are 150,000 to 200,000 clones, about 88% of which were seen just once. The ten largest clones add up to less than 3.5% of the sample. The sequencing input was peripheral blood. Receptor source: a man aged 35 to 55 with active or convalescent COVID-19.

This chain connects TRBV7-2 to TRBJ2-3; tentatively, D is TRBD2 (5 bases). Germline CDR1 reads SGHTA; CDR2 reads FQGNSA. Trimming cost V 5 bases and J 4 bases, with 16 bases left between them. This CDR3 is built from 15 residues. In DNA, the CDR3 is TGTGCCAGCAGCCTCCTAGCCCCGGGCCCAGATACGCAGTATTTT. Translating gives CASSLLAPGPDTQYF.

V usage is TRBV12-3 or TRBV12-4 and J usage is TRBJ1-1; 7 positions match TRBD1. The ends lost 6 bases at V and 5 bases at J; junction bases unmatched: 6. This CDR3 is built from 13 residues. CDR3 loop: CASRQAGGTEAFF. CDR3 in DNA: TGTGCCAGCAGACAAGCAGGGGGGACTGAAGCTTTCTTT.

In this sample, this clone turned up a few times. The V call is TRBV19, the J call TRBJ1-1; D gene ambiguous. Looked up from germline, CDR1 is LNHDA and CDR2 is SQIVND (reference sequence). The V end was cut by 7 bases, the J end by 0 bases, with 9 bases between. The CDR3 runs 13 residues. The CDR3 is CASNDQVNTEAFF. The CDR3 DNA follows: TGTGCCAGTAACGACCAGGTGAACACTGAAGCTTTCTTT.

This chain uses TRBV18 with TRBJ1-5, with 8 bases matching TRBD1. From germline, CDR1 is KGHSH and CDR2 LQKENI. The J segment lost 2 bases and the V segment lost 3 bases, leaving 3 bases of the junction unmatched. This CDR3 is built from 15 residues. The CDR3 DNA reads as TGTGCCAGCTCACCCGGACAGGGCGGCAATCAGCCCCAGCATTTT. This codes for CASSPGQGGNQPQHF.

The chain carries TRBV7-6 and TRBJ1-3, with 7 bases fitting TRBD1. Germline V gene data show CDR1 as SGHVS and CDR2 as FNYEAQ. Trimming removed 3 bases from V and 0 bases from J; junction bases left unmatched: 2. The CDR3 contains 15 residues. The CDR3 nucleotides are TGTGCCAGCAGCTTGGGACAGTCCTCTGGAAACACCATATATTTT. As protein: CASSLGQSSGNTIYF.

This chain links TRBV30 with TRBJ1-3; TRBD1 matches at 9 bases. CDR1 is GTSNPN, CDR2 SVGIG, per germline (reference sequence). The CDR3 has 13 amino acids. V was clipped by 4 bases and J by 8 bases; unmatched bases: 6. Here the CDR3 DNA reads TGTGCCTGGAATCCGGGACAGGGTTACACCATATATTTT. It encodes CAWNPGQGYTIYF.

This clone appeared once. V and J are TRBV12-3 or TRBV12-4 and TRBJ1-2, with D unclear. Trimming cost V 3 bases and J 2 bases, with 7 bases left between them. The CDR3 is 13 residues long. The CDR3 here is CASSFVENYGYTF. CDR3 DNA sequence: TGTGCCAGCAGTTTCGTTGAGAACTATGGCTACACCTTC.

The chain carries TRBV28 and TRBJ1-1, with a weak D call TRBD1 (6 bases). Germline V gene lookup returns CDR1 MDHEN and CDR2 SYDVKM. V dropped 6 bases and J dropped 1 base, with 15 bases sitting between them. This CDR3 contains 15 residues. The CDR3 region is CASRQGLLRNTEAFF. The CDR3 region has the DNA TGTGCCAGCAGACAGGGTCTCTTAAGGAACACTGAAGCTTTCTTT.

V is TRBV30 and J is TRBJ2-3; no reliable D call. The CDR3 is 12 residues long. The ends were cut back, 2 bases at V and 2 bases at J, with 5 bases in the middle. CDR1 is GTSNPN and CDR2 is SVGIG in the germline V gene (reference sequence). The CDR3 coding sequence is TGTGCCTGGAGTCCTAACACAGATACGCAGTATTTT. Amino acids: CAWSPNTDTQYF.

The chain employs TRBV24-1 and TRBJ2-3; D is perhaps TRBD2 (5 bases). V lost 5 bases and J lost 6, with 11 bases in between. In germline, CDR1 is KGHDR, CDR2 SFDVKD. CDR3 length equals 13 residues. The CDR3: CATSAGISDTQYF. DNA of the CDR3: TGTGCCACCAGTGCCGGGATATCGGATACGCAGTATTTT.

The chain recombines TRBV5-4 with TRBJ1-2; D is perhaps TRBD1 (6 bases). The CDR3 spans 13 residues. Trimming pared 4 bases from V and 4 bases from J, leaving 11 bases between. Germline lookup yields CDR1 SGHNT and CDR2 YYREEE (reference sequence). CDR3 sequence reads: CASSQSGAYGYTF. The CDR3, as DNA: TGTGCCAGCAGCCAATCAGGGGCCTATGGCTACACCTTC.

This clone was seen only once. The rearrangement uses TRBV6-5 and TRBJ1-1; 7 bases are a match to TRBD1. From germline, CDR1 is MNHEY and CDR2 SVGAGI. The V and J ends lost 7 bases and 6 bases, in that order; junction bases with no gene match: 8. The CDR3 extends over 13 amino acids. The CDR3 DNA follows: TGTGCCAGCACCCAAGGGGGCTCCCCTGAAGCTTTCTTT. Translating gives CASTQGGSPEAFF.

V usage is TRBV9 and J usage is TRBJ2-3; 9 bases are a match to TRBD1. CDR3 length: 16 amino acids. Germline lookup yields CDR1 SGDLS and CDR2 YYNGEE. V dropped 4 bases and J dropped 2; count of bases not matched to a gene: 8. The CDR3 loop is CASSPRGQGNTDTQYF. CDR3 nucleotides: TGTGCCAGCAGCCCGCGGGGACAGGGTAACACAGATACGCAGTATTTT.

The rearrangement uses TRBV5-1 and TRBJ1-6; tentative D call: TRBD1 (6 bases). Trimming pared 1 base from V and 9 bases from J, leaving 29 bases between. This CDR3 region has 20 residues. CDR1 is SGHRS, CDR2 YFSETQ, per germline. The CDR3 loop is CASSLSDYRETGGIGSPLHF. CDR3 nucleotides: TGCGCCAGCAGCTTGAGTGATTACAGGGAGACGGGGGGGATAGGTTCACCCCTCCACTTT. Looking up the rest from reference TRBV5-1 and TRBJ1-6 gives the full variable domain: KAGVTQTPRYLIKTRGQQVTLSCSPISGHRSVSWYQQTPGQGLQFLFEYFSETQRNKGNFPGRFSGRQFSNSRSEMNVSTLELGDSALYLCASSLSDYRETGGIGSPLHFGNGTRLTVT.

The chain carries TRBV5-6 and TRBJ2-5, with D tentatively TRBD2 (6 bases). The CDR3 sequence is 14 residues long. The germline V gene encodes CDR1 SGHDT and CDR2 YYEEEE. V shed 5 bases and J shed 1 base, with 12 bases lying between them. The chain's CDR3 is CASRPPGLQETQYF. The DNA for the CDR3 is TGTGCCAGCAGGCCCCCGGGACTCCAAGAGACCCAGTACTTC.

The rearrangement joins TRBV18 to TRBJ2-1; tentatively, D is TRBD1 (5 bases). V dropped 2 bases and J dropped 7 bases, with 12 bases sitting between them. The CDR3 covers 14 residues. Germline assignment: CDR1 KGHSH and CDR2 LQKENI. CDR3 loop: CASSPALGANEQFF. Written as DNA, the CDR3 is TGTGCCAGCTCACCAGCTTTAGGGGCGAATGAGCAGTTCTTC.

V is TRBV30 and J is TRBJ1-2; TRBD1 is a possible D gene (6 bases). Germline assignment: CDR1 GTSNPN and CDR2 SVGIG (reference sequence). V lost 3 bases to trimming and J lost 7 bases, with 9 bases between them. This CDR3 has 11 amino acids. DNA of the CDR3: TGTGCCTGGAGGTTAGGGGGTGGCTACACCTTC. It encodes CAWRLGGGYTF.

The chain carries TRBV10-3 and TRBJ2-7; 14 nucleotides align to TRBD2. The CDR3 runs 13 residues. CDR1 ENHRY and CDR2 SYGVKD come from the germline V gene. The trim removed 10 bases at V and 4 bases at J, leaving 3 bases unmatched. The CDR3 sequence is CATTSGGDYEQYF. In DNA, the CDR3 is TGTGCCACGACTAGCGGGGGGGATTACGAGCAGTACTTC.

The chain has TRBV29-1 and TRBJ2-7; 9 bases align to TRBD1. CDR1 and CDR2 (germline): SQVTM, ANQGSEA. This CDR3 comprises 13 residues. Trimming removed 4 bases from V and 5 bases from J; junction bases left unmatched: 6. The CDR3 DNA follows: TGCAGCGTTGCCGGGACAGGGTCCCACGAGCAGTACTTC. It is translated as CSVAGTGSHEQYF.

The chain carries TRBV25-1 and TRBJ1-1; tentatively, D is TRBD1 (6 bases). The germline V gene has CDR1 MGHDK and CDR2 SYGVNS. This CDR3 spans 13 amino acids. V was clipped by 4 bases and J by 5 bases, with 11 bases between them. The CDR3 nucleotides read TGTGCCAGCAGTGGGGACACTCAAACTGAAGCTTTCTTT. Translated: CASSGDTQTEAFF. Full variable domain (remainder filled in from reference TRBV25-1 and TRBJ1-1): EADIYQTPRYLVIGTGKKITLECSQTMGHDKMYWYQQDPGMELHLIHYSYGVNSTEKGDLSSESTVSRIRTEHFPLTLESARPSHTSQYLCASSGDTQTEAFFGQGTRLTVV.

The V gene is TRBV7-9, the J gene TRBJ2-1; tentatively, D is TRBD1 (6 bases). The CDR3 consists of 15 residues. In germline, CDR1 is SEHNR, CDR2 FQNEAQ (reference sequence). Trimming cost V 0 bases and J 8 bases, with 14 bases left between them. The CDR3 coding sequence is TGTGCCAGCAGCTTAGCGTCACGGCCAGGGGATGAGCAGTTCTTC. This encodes CASSLASRPGDEQFF.

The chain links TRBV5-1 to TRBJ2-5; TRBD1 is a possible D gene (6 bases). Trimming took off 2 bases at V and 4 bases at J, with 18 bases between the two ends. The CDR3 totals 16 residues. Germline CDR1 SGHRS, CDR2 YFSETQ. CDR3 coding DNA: TGCGCCAGCAGCTTCCGCCAGATGGGGGCGGGAGAGACCCAGTACTTC. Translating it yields CASSFRQMGAGETQYF.

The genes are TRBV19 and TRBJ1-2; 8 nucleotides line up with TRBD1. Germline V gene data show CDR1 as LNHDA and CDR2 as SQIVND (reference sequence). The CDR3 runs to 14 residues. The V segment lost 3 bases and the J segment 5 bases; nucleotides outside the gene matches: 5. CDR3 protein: CASSIPGGAYGYTF. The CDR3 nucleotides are TGTGCCAGTAGTATTCCAGGGGGCGCGTATGGCTACACCTTC.